The 25 T cell receptor beta chains in this list originate from one sample, sequenced in a study of cytomegalovirus exposure and HLA in healthy donors. PCR involved 60 Vbeta and 13 Jbeta primers. Clones were sequenced by immunoSEQ multiplex PCR, and TCRdb holds only the in-frame ones, with some missing. The sample contains about 190,000 clones, roughly 12% of which appear only once. The sequenced sample consisted of PBMCs. Every receptor here comes from a man aged 45-65 years in good health and CMV-seropositive.

The chain uses TRBV9 and TRBJ1-3; D is uncertain. From germline, CDR1 is SGDLS and CDR2 YYNGEE. V was trimmed by 3 bases and J by 9 bases, leaving 16 bases between them. The CDR3 length is 14 residues. The CDR3 loop is CASSATQTRGTIYF. CDR3 in DNA: TGTGCCAGCAGCGCTACCCAAACGCGCGGCACCATATATTTT.

The sample holds a few counts of this clone. Sequence at one end of the junction differs from germline and may be a read error. The chain combines TRBV18 with TRBJ1-1, with a possible D match to TRBD1 (5 bases). The CDR3 spans 15 residues. Looked up from germline, CDR1 is KGHSH and CDR2 is LQKENI. CDR3 in DNA: TGTGTCAGCTCACCAACGCGGCAGGGTGGCACTGAAGCTTTCTTT. This gives the protein CVSSPTRQGGTEAFF.

V is TRBV5-4 and J is TRBJ1-2, with 8 positions matching TRBD1. CDR1 SGHNT and CDR2 YYREEE come from the germline V gene (reference sequence). This CDR3 contains 15 residues. With 0 bases clipped from V and 4 bases from J, the junction kept 5 bases outside the gene matches. The CDR3 coding sequence is TGTGCCAGCAGCTTGGACAGGGGGGCGGGCTATGGCTACACCTTC. Translation: CASSLDRGAGYGYTF.

The V call is TRBV6-5, the J call TRBJ2-7; tentatively, D is TRBD2 (5 bases). Germline CDR1 and CDR2: MNHEY and SVGAGI. This CDR3 is 12 amino acids long. V lost 6 bases and J 6 bases, leaving 12 bases between the germline ends. CDR3 sequence (DNA): TGTGCCAGCAGCAACGGGGTTGGCGAGCAGTACTTC. It codes for CASSNGVGEQYF.

The chain joins TRBV7-9 to TRBJ1-4, with TRBD1 as a possible D gene (6 bases). The CDR3 is 17 amino acids. Germline CDR1 and CDR2: SEHNR and FQNEAQ (reference sequence). V lost 5 bases and J 7 bases, leaving 23 bases between the germline ends. The CDR3 here is CASSPEGGWGKSEKLFF. CDR3 DNA sequence: TGTGCCAGCAGCCCGGAAGGGGGATGGGGCAAGAGTGAAAAACTGTTTTTT. Together with reference TRBV7-9 and TRBJ1-4, the CDR3 gives the full variable domain: DTGVSQNPRHKITKRGQNVTFRCDPISEHNRLYWYRQTLGQGPEFLTYFQNEAQLEKSRLLSDRFSAERPKGSFSTLEIQRTEQGDSAMYLCASSPEGGWGKSEKLFFGSGTQLSVL.

The chain links TRBV10-3 to TRBJ1-2; D possibly corresponds to TRBD1 (5 bases). Germline CDR1 and CDR2: ENHRY and SYGVKD. The CDR3 has 15 residues. V was cut by 3 bases and J by 7 bases, with 18 bases left in between. The CDR3 DNA follows: TGTGCCATCAGTGACCCCCGGGGGGGTTTGGGTGGCTACACCTTC. Residues: CAISDPRGGLGGYTF.

The chain is built from TRBV18 and TRBJ2-3, with TRBD1 matching over 8 bases. The CDR3 contains 15 residues. V dropped 5 bases and J dropped 4; count of bases not matched to a gene: 8. Germline V gene lookup returns CDR1 KGHSH and CDR2 LQKENI. The CDR3 bases are TGTGCCAGCTCATACCAGGGGGACAGGCCAGATACGCAGTATTTT. Encoded protein: CASSYQGDRPDTQYF.

This chain links TRBV2 with TRBJ2-7, with 7 bases that match TRBD1. Trimming cost V 7 bases and J 1 base; bases outside gene matches: 10. This CDR3 has 15 amino acids. The germline gives CDR1 SNHLY, CDR2 FYNNEI. CDR3 region: CASTPDREFSYEQYV. The CDR3 region has the DNA TGTGCCAGCACCCCAGACAGGGAGTTTTCCTACGAGCAGTACGTC.

The chain has TRBV7-6 and TRBJ2-7, with D maybe TRBD2 (6 bases). The V gene lost 0 bases and the J gene lost 2 bases, with 8 bases spanning the gap. CDR1 and CDR2 from the germline V gene are SGHVS and FNYEAQ. The CDR3 runs 14 residues. CDR3 loop: CASSLAPGAYEQYV. In DNA form, the CDR3 reads TGTGCCAGCAGCTTAGCGCCGGGAGCCTACGAGCAGTACGTC.

This clone turned up a few times. This chain joins TRBV29-1 and TRBJ1-2; no clear D. Trimming took off 4 bases at V and 2 bases at J, with 8 bases between the two ends. Germline V gene lookup returns CDR1 SQVTM and CDR2 ANQGSEA. This CDR3 is built from 12 residues. The CDR3 sequence: CSVVGGNYGYTF. The CDR3 DNA follows: TGCAGCGTTGTAGGAGGGAACTATGGCTACACCTTC.

This clone showed up just a few times. The genes are TRBV9 and TRBJ1-2; 9 bases map to TRBD1. Germline-derived CDR1 and CDR2 are SGDLS and YYNGEE. The CDR3 runs to 14 residues. The V gene end was trimmed by 3 bases and the J gene end by 2 bases; junction bases not matched to a gene: 2. The CDR3 protein is CASSETGGNYGYTF. CDR3 in DNA: TGTGCCAGCAGCGAAACAGGGGGCAACTATGGCTACACCTTC.

This clone was found a few times. J is TRBJ2-7 and V is TRBV5-4, with 10 bases aligning to TRBD1. The germline CDR1 and CDR2 sequences are SGHNT and YYREEE (reference sequence). After removal of 9 bases from V and 1 base from J, the junction contained 7 bases not matched to a gene. The CDR3 has 14 amino acids. The CDR3 is CATAGTGASYEQYF. The CDR3 nucleotides read TGTGCCACCGCCGGGACAGGGGCGTCCTACGAGCAGTACTTC.

This rearrangement joins TRBV7-9 to TRBJ1-4; 7 bases align to TRBD1. The CDR3 covers 14 residues. V dropped 5 bases and J dropped 7; count of bases not matched to a gene: 7. Germline V lookup: CDR1 SEHNR, CDR2 FQNEAQ (reference sequence). CDR3 DNA: TGTGCCAGCAGCCCTGACAGGGTCTCTGAAAAACTGTTTTTT. The encoded protein is CASSPDRVSEKLFF.

This clone was seen more than once but under ten times. This rearrangement joins TRBV4-3 to TRBJ1-4, with D tentatively TRBD1 (6 bases). Looked up from germline, CDR1 is LGHNA and CDR2 is YSLEER. V lost 4 bases and J 7 bases, leaving 13 bases between the germline ends. CDR3 size: 14 residues. The CDR3 region is CASSPTGRGEKLFF. CDR3 DNA sequence: TGCGCCAGCAGCCCAACAGGGCGTGGTGAAAAACTGTTTTTT.

This clone was observed a handful of times. The rearrangement uses TRBV10-1 and TRBJ2-3; 9 nucleotides match TRBD2. CDR1 and CDR2 from the germline V gene are WNHNN and SYGVQD (reference sequence). V lost 3 bases, J lost 4 bases, and 11 bases stayed unmatched. The CDR3 contains 17 residues. For the CDR3, the DNA is TGCGCCAGCAGTGACAGCGGGGGGACCACGCCGCCAGATACGCAGTATTTT. This sequence encodes CASSDSGGTTPPDTQYF.

In its sample, this clone was seen a few times. The chain couples TRBV7-8 to TRBJ2-7; TRBD1 matches 8 bases. The germline CDR1 and CDR2 sequences are SGHVS and FQNEAQ. With 2 bases clipped from V and 5 bases from J, the junction kept 5 bases outside the gene matches. This CDR3 is 14 amino acids long. The CDR3 DNA follows: TGTGCCAGCAGCTTAAGGGACAGGTCGAACGAGCAGTACGTC. Amino acids: CASSLRDRSNEQYV.

The V gene is TRBV10-3, the J gene TRBJ1-1, with a possible D match to TRBD1 (6 bases). V was clipped by 6 bases and J by 0 bases, with 8 bases between them. The germline V gene has CDR1 ENHRY and CDR2 SYGVKD. The CDR3 is 13 amino acids. The CDR3 protein is CAIRWTVNTEAFF. CDR3 in DNA: TGTGCCATCAGATGGACAGTGAACACTGAAGCTTTCTTT.

The chain uses TRBV5-6 and TRBJ2-3; D is possibly TRBD2 (6 bases). The CDR3 is made up of 14 amino acids. V lost 3 bases and J lost 3, with 11 bases in between. The germline gives CDR1 SGHDT, CDR2 YYEEEE. CDR3 DNA: TGTGCCAGCAGCTCGGGACTGACAACAGATACGCAGTATTTT. Residues: CASSSGLTTDTQYF.

This clone turned up a few times. The chain uses TRBV4-3 and TRBJ2-5, with a weak D call TRBD1 (6 bases). CDR3 length: 16 residues. Germline V CDR1 and CDR2: LGHNA, YSLEER. V gave up 0 bases and J gave up 9 bases, with 20 bases separating them. The CDR3 sequence is CASSQDRRNGQGPQYF. Written as DNA, the CDR3 is TGCGCCAGCAGCCAAGATCGGAGGAACGGTCAGGGGCCCCAGTACTTC.

This clone has a handful of counts. The chain is built from TRBV9 and TRBJ2-1; 9 bases are shared with TRBD2. Looked up from germline, CDR1 is SGDLS and CDR2 is YYNGEE. With V trimmed by 4 bases and J by 0 bases, 5 bases remained unmatched. The CDR3 extends over 16 amino acids. CDR3 region: CASSPSGVSSYNEQFF. Here the CDR3 DNA reads TGTGCCAGCAGCCCTAGCGGGGTCAGCTCCTACAATGAGCAGTTCTTC. Complete variable domain (other parts from reference TRBV9 and TRBJ2-1): DSGVTQTPKHLITATGQRVTLRCSPRSGDLSVYWYQQSLDQGLQFLIQYYNGEERAKGNILERFSAQQFPDLHSELNLSSLELGDSALYFCASSPSGVSSYNEQFFGPGTRLTVL.

This chain joins TRBV5-4 and TRBJ2-1; TRBD2 agrees at 10 bases. Germline V CDR1 and CDR2: SGHNT, YYREEE (reference sequence). The CDR3 spans 15 residues. V dropped 4 bases and J dropped 0; count of bases not matched to a gene: 1. The CDR3 loop reads CASSRTSGSYNEQFF. DNA for the CDR3: TGTGCCAGCAGCCGGACTAGCGGCTCCTACAATGAGCAGTTCTTC.

This clone was counted between two and nine times. J is TRBJ2-3 and V is TRBV11-1, with D perhaps matching TRBD2 (7 bases). The CDR3 contains 17 residues. Germline V gene data show CDR1 as SGHAT and CDR2 as FQDESV (reference sequence). Deletions cut 5 bases from V and 6 bases from J, with 24 bases between. CDR3 sequence (DNA): TGTGCCAGCAGCCCCTCCGGGGGGCGCTTAGGAATGGATACGCAGTATTTT. This sequence encodes CASSPSGGRLGMDTQYF.

This clone turned up a few times. The CDR3 reads CASSVDHNQPQHF. CDR3 nucleotide sequence: TGTGCCAGCAGCGTAGATCACAATCAGCCCCAGCATTTT. The chain is built from TRBV9 and TRBJ1-5; D is unresolved. The germline gives CDR1 SGDLS, CDR2 YYNGEE. The CDR3 consists of 13 residues. Trimming shortened V by 0 bases and J by 3 bases, and 4 bases separated the two germline ends.

This clone has more than one count but fewer than ten. This sequence joins TRBV5-1 and TRBJ1-2; 8 bases map to TRBD1. Trimming removed 0 bases from V and 8 bases from J; junction bases left unmatched: 6. CDR1 and CDR2 from the germline V gene are SGHRS and YFSETQ. The length of the CDR3 is 14 residues. The CDR3 protein is CASSLDPGGFGYTF. DNA of the CDR3: TGCGCCAGCAGCTTGGACCCAGGGGGCTTCGGCTACACCTTC.

This clone was seen only a few times. This chain uses TRBV2 with TRBJ1-6; D is unresolved. This CDR3 comprises 14 residues. The V gene's germline CDR1 is SNHLY and CDR2 FYNNEI. V was clipped by 6 bases and J by 6 bases, with 12 bases between them. CDR3 in amino acids: CASSPEALNSPLHF. The CDR3 bases are TGTGCCAGCAGCCCCGAAGCTCTTAATTCACCCCTCCACTTT.